This T cell receptor (beta chain) was sequenced for a study of beta chain features in type 1 diabetes. The overall study: When patients were set against healthy donors, age, gender and cell yields were similar.

Every isolated RNA sample was fully reverse transcribed, so sequencing captured expressed TCRB transcripts. Profiling relied on immunoSEQ multiplex PCR, and the TCRdb table lists in-frame clones only, not all of them. The sample lists 640,000 or so clones, around 15% occurring once. General study points: Patients with Type 1 diabetes showed moderately but significantly shorter TCRB CDR3s in all four CD4+ subsets.

As concerns this clone: Its cognate antigen is unknown.

The receptor's source is a man aged 18 to 29 with type 1 diabetes. Sequenced input: naive CD4+ T cells from blood.

CDR3 sequence: CASSPGGNTIYF. The CDR3 DNA follows: TGTGCCAGCAGCCCGGGAGGGAACACCATATATTTT. This rearrangement joins TRBV5-6 to TRBJ1-3; D call uncertain. The CDR3 is 12 residues long. CDR1 is SGHDT, CDR2 YYEEEE, per germline. The V end was cut by 4 bases, the J end by 7 bases, with 9 bases between.